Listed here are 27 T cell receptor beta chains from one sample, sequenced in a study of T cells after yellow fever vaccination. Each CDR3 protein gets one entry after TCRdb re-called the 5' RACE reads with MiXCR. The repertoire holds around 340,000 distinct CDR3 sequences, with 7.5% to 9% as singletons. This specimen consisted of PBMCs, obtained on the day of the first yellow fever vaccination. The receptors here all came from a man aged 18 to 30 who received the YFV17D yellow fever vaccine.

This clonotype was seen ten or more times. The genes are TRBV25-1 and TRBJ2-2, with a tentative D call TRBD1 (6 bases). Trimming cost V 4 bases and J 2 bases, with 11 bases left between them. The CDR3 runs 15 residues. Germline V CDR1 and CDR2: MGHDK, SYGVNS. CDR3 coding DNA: TGTGCCAGCAGTGGAAACAGGGACAACACCGGGGAGCTGTTTTTT. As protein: CASSGNRDNTGELFF. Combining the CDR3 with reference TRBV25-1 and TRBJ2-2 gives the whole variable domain EADIYQTPRYLVIGTGKKITLECSQTMGHDKMYWYQQDPGMELHLIHYSYGVNSTEKGDLSSESTVSRIRTEHFPLTLESARPSHTSQYLCASSGNRDNTGELFFGEGSRLTVL.

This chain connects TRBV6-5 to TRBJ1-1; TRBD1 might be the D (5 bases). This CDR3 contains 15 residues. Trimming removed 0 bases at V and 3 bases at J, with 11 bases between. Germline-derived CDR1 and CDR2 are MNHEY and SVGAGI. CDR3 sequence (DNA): TGTGCCAGCAGTTACTCGGGTGGGGCAGACACTGAAGCTTTCTTT. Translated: CASSYSGGADTEAFF.

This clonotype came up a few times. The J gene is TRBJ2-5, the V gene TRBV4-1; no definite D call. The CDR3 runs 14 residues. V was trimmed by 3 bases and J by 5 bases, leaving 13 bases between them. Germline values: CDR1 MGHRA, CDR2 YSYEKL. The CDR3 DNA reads TGCGCCAGCAGCCAGGGAATGTGGTCCGAGACCCAGTACTTC. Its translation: CASSQGMWSETQYF.

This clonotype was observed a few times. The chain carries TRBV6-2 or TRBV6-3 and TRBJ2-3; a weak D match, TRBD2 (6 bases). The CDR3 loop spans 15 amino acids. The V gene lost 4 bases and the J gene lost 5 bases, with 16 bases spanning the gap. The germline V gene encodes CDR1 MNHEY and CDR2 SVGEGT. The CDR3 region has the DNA TGTGCCAGCAGTTCCGGGACTCTCGAGGGAGATACGCAGTATTTT. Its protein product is CASSSGTLEGDTQYF.

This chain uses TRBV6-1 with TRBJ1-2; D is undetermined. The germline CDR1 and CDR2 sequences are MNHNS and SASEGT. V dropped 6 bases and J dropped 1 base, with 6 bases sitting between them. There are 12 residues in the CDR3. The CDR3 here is CASRGNNYGYTF. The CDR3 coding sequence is TGTGCCAGCAGAGGGAATAACTATGGCTACACCTTC.

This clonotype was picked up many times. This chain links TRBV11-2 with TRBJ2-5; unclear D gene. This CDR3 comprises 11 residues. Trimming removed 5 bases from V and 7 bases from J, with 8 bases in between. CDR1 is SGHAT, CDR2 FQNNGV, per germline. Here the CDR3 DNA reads TGTGCCAGCAGCCCCTACGGGACCCAGTACTTC. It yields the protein CASSPYGTQYF.

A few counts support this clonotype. The CDR3 DNA sequence: TGTGCCAGCAGCTTTCACGACGGAACCTCTGGAAACACCATATATTTT. Translated, it gives CASSFHDGTSGNTIYF. The genes are TRBV7-9 and TRBJ1-3; D remains ambiguous. The CDR3 is 16 amino acids. Trimming removed 3 bases from V and 0 bases from J, with 12 bases in between. Germline-derived CDR1 and CDR2 are SEHNR and FQNEAQ (reference sequence).

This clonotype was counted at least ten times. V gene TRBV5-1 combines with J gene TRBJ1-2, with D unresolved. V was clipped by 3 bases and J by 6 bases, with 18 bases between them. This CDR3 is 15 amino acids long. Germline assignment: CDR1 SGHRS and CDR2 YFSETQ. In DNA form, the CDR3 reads TGCGCCAGCAGCTCCAGACCCGATGGGGTAAATGGCTACACCTTC. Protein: CASSSRPDGVNGYTF.

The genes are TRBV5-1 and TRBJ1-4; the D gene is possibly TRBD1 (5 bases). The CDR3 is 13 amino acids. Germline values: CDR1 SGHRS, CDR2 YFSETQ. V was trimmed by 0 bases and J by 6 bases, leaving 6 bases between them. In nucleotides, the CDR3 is TGCGCCAGCAGCTTGGGACAGTATGAAAAACTGTTTTTT. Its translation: CASSLGQYEKLFF. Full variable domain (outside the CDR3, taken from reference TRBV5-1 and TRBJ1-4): KAGVTQTPRYLIKTRGQQVTLSCSPISGHRSVSWYQQTPGQGLQFLFEYFSETQRNKGNFPGRFSGRQFSNSRSEMNVSTLELGDSALYLCASSLGQYEKLFFGSGTQLSVL.

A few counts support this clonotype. DNA for the CDR3: TGCGCCAGCAGCCTCGGCACGTGGACGGACGAGCAGTACGTC. It is translated as CASSLGTWTDEQYV. The V call is TRBV5-1, the J call TRBJ2-7; D remains unclear. In germline, CDR1 is SGHRS, CDR2 YFSETQ. The CDR3 runs 14 residues. V gave up 4 bases and J gave up 5 bases, with 16 bases separating them.

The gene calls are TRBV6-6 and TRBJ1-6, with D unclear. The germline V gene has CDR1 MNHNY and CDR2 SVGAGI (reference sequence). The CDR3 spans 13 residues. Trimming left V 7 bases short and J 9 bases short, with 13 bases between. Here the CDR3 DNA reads TGTGCCAGCAACCAACTCAGGAGTTCACCCCTCCACTTT. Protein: CASNQLRSSPLHF.

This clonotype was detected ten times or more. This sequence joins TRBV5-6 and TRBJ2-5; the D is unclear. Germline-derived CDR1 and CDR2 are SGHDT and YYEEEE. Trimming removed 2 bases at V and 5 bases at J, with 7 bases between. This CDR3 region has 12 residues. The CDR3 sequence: CASSLVGETQYF. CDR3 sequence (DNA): TGTGCCAGCAGCTTAGTAGGGGAGACCCAGTACTTC.

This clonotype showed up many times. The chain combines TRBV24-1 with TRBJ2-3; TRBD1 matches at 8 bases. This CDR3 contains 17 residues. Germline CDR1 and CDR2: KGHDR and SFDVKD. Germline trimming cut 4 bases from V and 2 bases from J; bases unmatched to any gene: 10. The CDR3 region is CATSELGTGKNTDTQYF. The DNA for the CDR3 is TGTGCCACCAGTGAGCTCGGGACAGGAAAGAACACAGATACGCAGTATTTT.

The CDR3 here is CATSDATGYYGYTF. The CDR3, as DNA: TGTGCCACCAGTGACGCGACAGGCTACTATGGCTACACCTTC. The rearrangement joins TRBV24-1 to TRBJ1-2, with TRBD1 as a possible D gene (6 bases). This CDR3 region has 14 residues. Germline CDR1 KGHDR, CDR2 SFDVKD. Between the trimmed V and J ends, which lost 4 bases and 3 bases, there was a span of 11 bases.

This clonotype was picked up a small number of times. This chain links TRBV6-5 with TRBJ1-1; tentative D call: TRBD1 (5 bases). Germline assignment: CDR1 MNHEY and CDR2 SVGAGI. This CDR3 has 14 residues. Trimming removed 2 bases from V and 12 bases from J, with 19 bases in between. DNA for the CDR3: TGTGCCAGCAGTTACCTGGACAATCTCCTCAAACCTTTCTTT. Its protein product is CASSYLDNLLKPFF.

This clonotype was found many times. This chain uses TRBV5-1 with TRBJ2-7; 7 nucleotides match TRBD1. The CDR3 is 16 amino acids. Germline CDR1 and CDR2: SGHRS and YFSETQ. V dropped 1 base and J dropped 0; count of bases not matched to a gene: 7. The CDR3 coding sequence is TGCGCCAGCAGCTTGTCCCCCAGGGGGAGCTCCTACGAGCAGTACGTC. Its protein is CASSLSPRGSSYEQYV.

DNA of the CDR3: TGCAGTACCCAGGAGAACTATGGCTACACCTTC. It specifies CSTQENYGYTF. The chain recombines TRBV20-1 with TRBJ1-2; D remains unclear. This CDR3 has 11 residues. CDR1 and CDR2 (germline): DFQATT, SNEGSKA (reference sequence). Between the trimmed V and J ends, which lost 8 bases and 2 bases, there was a span of 9 bases.

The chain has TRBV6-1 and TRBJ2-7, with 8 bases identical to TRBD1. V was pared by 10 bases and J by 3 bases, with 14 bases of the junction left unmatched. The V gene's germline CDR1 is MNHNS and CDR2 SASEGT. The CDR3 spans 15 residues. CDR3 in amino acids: CATNGVSGGFYEQYV. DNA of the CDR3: TGTGCCACCAACGGCGTTTCAGGGGGCTTCTACGAGCAGTACGTC.

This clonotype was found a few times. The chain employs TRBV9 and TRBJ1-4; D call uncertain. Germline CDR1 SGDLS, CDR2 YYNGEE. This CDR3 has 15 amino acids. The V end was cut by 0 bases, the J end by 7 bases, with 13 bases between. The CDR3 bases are TGTGCCAGCAGCGTAGAGGGCGAGGGTCTTGAAAAACTGTTTTTT. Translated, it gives CASSVEGEGLEKLFF. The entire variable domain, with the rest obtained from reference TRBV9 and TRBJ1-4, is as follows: DSGVTQTPKHLITATGQRVTLRCSPRSGDLSVYWYQQSLDQGLQFLIQYYNGEERAKGNILERFSAQQFPDLHSELNLSSLELGDSALYFCASSVEGEGLEKLFFGSGTQLSVL.

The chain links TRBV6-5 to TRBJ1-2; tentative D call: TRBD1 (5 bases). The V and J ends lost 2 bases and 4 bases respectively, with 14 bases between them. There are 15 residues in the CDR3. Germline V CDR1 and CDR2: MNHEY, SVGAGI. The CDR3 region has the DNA TGTGCCAGCAGTTACGGGGCAGGTCAGGGCTATGGCTACACCTTC. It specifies CASSYGAGQGYGYTF.

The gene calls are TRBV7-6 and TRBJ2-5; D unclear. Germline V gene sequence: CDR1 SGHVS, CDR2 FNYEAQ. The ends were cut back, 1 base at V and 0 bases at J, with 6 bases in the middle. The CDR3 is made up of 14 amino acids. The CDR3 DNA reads TGTGCCAGCAGCTTAGGGGTGTACCAAGAGACCCAGTACTTC. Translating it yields CASSLGVYQETQYF.

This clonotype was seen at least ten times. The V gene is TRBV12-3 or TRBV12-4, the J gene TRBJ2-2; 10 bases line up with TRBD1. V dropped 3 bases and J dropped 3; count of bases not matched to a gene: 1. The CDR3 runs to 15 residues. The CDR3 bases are TGTGCCAGCAGTTTGGGACAGGGGTACACCGGGGAGCTGTTTTTT. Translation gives CASSLGQGYTGELFF.

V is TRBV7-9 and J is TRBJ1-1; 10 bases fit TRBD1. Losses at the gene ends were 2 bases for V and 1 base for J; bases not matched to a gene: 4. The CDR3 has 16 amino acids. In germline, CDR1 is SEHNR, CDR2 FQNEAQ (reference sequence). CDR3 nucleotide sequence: TGTGCCAGCAGCTTACGGACAGGGGGACGGAACACTGAAGCTTTCTTT. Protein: CASSLRTGGRNTEAFF. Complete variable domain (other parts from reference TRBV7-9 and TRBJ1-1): DTGVSQNPRHKITKRGQNVTFRCDPISEHNRLYWYRQTLGQGPEFLTYFQNEAQLEKSRLLSDRFSAERPKGSFSTLEIQRTEQGDSAMYLCASSLRTGGRNTEAFFGQGTRLTVV.

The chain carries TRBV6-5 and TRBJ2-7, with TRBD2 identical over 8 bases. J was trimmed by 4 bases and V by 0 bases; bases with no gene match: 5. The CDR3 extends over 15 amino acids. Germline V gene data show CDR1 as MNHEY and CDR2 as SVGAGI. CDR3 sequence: CASSYSSGAVYEQYF. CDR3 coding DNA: TGTGCCAGCAGTTACTCTAGCGGGGCAGTATACGAGCAGTACTTC.

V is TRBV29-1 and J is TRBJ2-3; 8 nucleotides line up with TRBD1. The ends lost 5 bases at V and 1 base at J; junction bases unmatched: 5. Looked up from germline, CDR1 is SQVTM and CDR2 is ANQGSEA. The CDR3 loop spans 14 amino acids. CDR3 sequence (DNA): TGCAGCGTTCCACAGGGGGACGGCACAGATACGCAGTATTTT. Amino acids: CSVPQGDGTDTQYF.

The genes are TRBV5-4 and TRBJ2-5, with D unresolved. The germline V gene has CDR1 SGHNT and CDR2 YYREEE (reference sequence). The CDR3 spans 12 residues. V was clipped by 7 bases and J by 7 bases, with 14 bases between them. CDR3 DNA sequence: TGTGCCAGCCACACCGGGTTGGGGACCCAGTACTTC. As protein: CASHTGLGTQYF.

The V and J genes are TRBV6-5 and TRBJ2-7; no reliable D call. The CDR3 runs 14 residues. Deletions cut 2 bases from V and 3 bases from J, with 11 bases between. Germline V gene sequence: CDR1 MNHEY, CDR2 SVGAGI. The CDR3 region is CASSYRRFHYEQYF. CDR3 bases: TGTGCCAGCAGTTACAGGCGGTTCCACTACGAGCAGTACTTC.